This T cell receptor (beta chain) came from a study of shared clonotypes between healthy human individuals. Study results and limitations: Against clonotypes common to all four donors, non-shared ones had lower generation probabilities. It was the few donors that limited the genetic and exposure-history diversity represented.

On this clone: Its antigen is not identified.

Negatively enriched CD4+ T cells were divided by CD45RA into naive and memory. Clones were sequenced by immunoSEQ multiplex PCR, and TCRdb holds only the in-frame ones, with some missing. The data hold more than 2 million clones, with approximately 96% observed a single time. This CDR3 contains 19 residues. Germline V CDR1 and CDR2: SGDLS, YYNGEE. The V end was cut by 4 bases, the J end by 0 bases, with 25 bases between. The source of this sequence is a man younger than 30 in good health. J is TRBJ1-1 and V is TRBV9; tentatively, D is TRBD1 (6 bases). The sample comprised naive CD4+ T cells sorted from blood. Subset denoted: CD45RA+ positively selected. The DNA for the CDR3 is TGTGCCAGCAGCCCTACTCTGGGGGGCGGGCGCCGGGTGAACACTGAAGCTTTCTTT. This sequence encodes CASSPTLGGGRRVNTEAFF.